This T cell receptor (beta chain) was identified in a study of blood T cells in healthy people across ages. Study-wide results and limits: It was not possible, with unsorted PBMCs, to conclusively compare naive and antigen-experienced cells.

CDR1 and CDR2 (germline): ENHRY, SYGVKD. This CDR3 region has 16 residues. The junction had 16 bases not matched to a gene; V was cut back by 6 bases and J by 11 bases. Every sample yielded at least 6.5 million isolated PBMCs. There were at least 5 micrograms of total RNA extracted from every sample. Comments on this clonotype: Antigen unknown.

Primers used in a second PCR of roughly 7 to 12 cycles were a sample-barcoded 5' primer and a J-beta primer mix. MiXCR, run by TCRdb on the 5' RACE reads, gives a single entry per CDR3 protein. Among about 680,000 distinct CDR3 sequences listed, over 45% were seen once. Material: blood. V and J are TRBV10-3 and TRBJ2-5; 12 nucleotides align to TRBD1. This sequence originates from a woman aged 60-75 years in good health. Here the CDR3 DNA reads TGTGCCATCAGCCTGAGGGACAGGGGGCTTGCGGATGAGCAGTACTTC. Its protein product is CAISLRDRGLADEQYF.